This T cell receptor (beta chain) originates from a study of STAT5B mutations in CD4+ large granular lymphocyte leukemia. Study-wide background: Among healthy controls, a particular HLA allele went with more CDR3 'QG' motifs. Whole-study results and caveats: Top patient clones used TRBV06 genes more often: 8/27 versus 2/35 in controls.

The CDR3 totals 16 residues. Germline V gene sequence: CDR1 GTSNPN, CDR2 SVGIG (reference sequence). Trimming at V came to 4 bases and at J to 0 bases, leaving 11 bases not matched to a gene. Method: immunoSEQ multiplex PCR; TCRdb's copy keeps in-frame clones and lacks some. The table includes fewer than 25,000 clones, over 80% detected once. For this clone: Its antigen remains unknown.

This TCR was sampled from a human donor in good health. Sequencing was done on a sample of CD4+ T cells from blood buffy coats. The chain couples TRBV30 to TRBJ1-1; 7 bases map to TRBD1. CDR3 in amino acids: CAWTLPSTGVNTEAFF. The CDR3, as DNA: TGTGCCTGGACACTACCTTCCACAGGGGTGAACACTGAAGCTTTCTTT.